The clone carrying this TCR beta chain was counted a few times. The antigen remains unidentified. The sample comes from a study of response to subunit inactivated influenza vaccine. General study points: Authors suggested that a seasonal influenza vaccination recruits few new T cells each time.

Each CDR3 protein gets one entry after TCRdb re-called the RT-PCR reads with MiXCR. The sample lists 650,000 to 800,000 distinct CDR3 sequences, less than 20% occurring once. Unmatched junction bases numbered 8, after V lost 6 bases and J lost 8 bases. Germline V gene lookup returns CDR1 SQVTM and CDR2 ANQGSEA. The CDR3 sequence is 13 residues long. Sequenced here: PBMCs from blood, sampled more than 4 days after vaccination. The sequence was obtained from a man aged 45-65 years who received an inactivated influenza vaccine. The chain uses TRBV29-1 and TRBJ2-1; TRBD2 matches 9 bases. The CDR3, as DNA: TGCAGCGTGTTAGCGGGAGTGAATCATGAGCAGTTCTTC. Its translation: CSVLAGVNHEQFF.